This T cell receptor (beta chain) is drawn from a study of low-dose radiotherapy and immunotherapy resistance in tumors. As for time point: after trial treatment. Described treatment: LDRT plus nivolumab, ipilimumab, low-dose cyclophosphamide and aspirin (RACIN trial). Donors received a regimen that comprised nivolumab, ipilimumab, aspirin, low-dose cyclophosphamide and low-dose radiotherapy. Priming of first-strand cDNA relied on TRAV- and TRBV-specific primers (covering alpha and beta chains). A roughly 20-cycle PCR with a constant-region primer and V-primer adapter amplified TCRs. From the reads, TCRdb called clonotypes with MiXCR, one entry per CDR3 protein. The sample consists of 65,000 to 85,000 distinct CDR3 sequences, 17% of them appearing once. Deletions cut 4 bases from V and 0 bases from J, with 15 bases between. The CDR3 sequence is 15 residues long. Germline V gene sequence: CDR1 GTSNPN, CDR2 SVGIG (reference sequence).

This clonotype occurred many times. The TCR was taken from a male donor with prostate cancer. This material consisted of PBMCs, taken after low-dose radiotherapy plus immunotherapy. V is TRBV30 and J is TRBJ1-1; possible D gene TRBD1, 5 bases. CDR3: CAWTGTAKLNTEAFF. The CDR3 nucleotides are TGTGCCTGGACCGGGACGGCCAAATTGAACACTGAAGCTTTCTTT.